This section outlines one T cell receptor (beta chain) sequence together with its context. Its specificity is not known. This sample stems from a study of post-analysis software for immune sequencing data. Study-level results: The study found significantly lower normalized Chao1 diversity in multiple sclerosis patients than in controls. Patients used four to six TRBV segments, including TRBV5-6, TRBV5-1 and TRBV20-1, more often than controls.

V lost 5 bases to trimming and J lost 4 bases, with 5 bases between them. This CDR3 has 11 amino acids. Germline values: CDR1 LNHNV, CDR2 YYDKDF (reference sequence). Unique molecular identifiers were carried by the TCR beta cDNA libraries. MiXCR, run by TCRdb on the PCR reads, gives a single entry per CDR3 protein. The profile shows approximately 660,000 distinct CDR3 sequences, 55% to 60% of them singletons. Sample: blood. V is TRBV15 and J is TRBJ2-5; D unresolved. The sequence derives from a girl aged 2 to 9 with multiple sclerosis. The CDR3 region is CATSYSETQYF. The CDR3 DNA sequence: TGTGCCACCAGCTACTCAGAGACCCAGTACTTC.